This T cell receptor (beta chain) came from a study of shared clonotypes between healthy human individuals. As for the study in general: Serving as donors were two women and a few men, whose ages spanned 18 to 49.

Clones were read by immunoSEQ multiplex PCR, and TCRdb kept only the in-frame ones, dropping some. Of over 1.5 million clones in the sample, 95% to 99% were seen once. Study-level points and caveats: Sequencing depth was expected to affect clonotype sharing among donors.

In regard to this clone: Its antigen is as yet unknown.

The germline CDR1 and CDR2 sequences are LNHDA and SQIVND (reference sequence). The CDR3 sequence is 17 residues long. Trimming took 5 bases from V and 0 from J; bases not matched to a gene: 9. This TCR was recovered from a man between 25 and 39 years old in good health. The specimen was naive CD4+ T cells sorted from blood. Subset of the sample: CD45RA+ positively selected. This chain joins TRBV19 and TRBJ1-3, with 8 positions matching TRBD1. CDR3 in DNA: TGTGCCAGTAGTGGACAGGGTAATGGAATCTCTGGAAACACCATATATTTT. As protein: CASSGQGNGISGNTIYF.